The 28 T cell receptor beta chains listed next were all sequenced from one sample in a study of response to subunit inactivated influenza vaccine. One entry per CDR3 protein, called by TCRdb with MiXCR from the RT-PCR reads. This table has hundreds of thousands of distinct CDR3 sequences, around 14% appearing once. Here the sequenced sample was PBMCs from blood, taken about 12 days after vaccination. The receptor source for this set is a man in his fifties or sixties who received an inactivated influenza vaccine.

The chain couples TRBV11-1 to TRBJ2-2, with 9 nucleotides matching TRBD1. This CDR3 has 19 residues. The V gene's germline CDR1 is SGHAT and CDR2 FQDESV (reference sequence). V lost 6 bases, J lost 0 bases, and 14 bases stayed unmatched. CDR3 sequence: CASSQGQGLLFANTGELFF. Written as DNA, the CDR3 is TGTGCCAGCAGTCAAGGACAGGGGCTACTATTCGCGAACACCGGGGAGCTGTTTTTT.

CDR3 loop: CASSRGQGGNSPLHF. For the CDR3, the DNA is TGCGCCAGCAGCCGAGGACAGGGAGGCAATTCACCCCTCCACTTT. The gene calls are TRBV4-3 and TRBJ1-6; 8 positions agree with TRBD1. CDR1 is LGHNA, CDR2 YSLEER, per germline. There are 15 residues in the CDR3. J gave up 7 bases and V 4 bases, and 6 bases lay outside the gene matches.

This clonotype was counted a few times. The gene calls are TRBV3-1 and TRBJ2-5; TRBD2 aligns across 7 bases. Germline V CDR1 and CDR2: LGHDT, YNNKEL (reference sequence). This CDR3 region has 16 residues. V was pared by 2 bases and J by 3 bases, with 9 bases of the junction left unmatched. Here the CDR3 reads CASSQLAGEEEETQYF. The CDR3 bases are TGTGCCAGCAGCCAATTGGCGGGGGAGGAGGAAGAGACCCAGTACTTC.

Here the CDR3 reads CASSFGDYEQFF. The CDR3 DNA follows: TGTGCCAGCAGTTTCGGGGATTATGAGCAGTTCTTC. The chain links TRBV28 to TRBJ2-1; TRBD2 might be the D (5 bases). V was pared by 3 bases and J by 8 bases, with 8 bases between. The CDR3 is 12 residues long. Germline values: CDR1 MDHEN, CDR2 SYDVKM.

The CDR3 protein is CASGANLGGFQDTQYF. For the CDR3, the DNA is TGTGCCAGCGGAGCGAATTTGGGGGGCTTTCAAGATACGCAGTATTTT. The rearrangement links TRBV9 to TRBJ2-3; possibly TRBD1 or TRBD2 for D (6 bases each). CDR1 and CDR2 (germline): SGDLS, YYNGEE. V was pared by 7 bases and J by 5 bases, with 23 bases between. The CDR3 totals 16 residues.

The chain uses TRBV15 and TRBJ2-3; perhaps TRBD2 as D (7 bases). This CDR3 is built from 16 residues. Trimming stripped 4 bases from V and 4 bases from J, with 18 bases between. The germline V gene encodes CDR1 LNHNV and CDR2 YYDKDF (reference sequence). The CDR3 nucleotides are TGTGCCACCAGCACCCTGGGGGGGGGGGCAGCAGATACGCAGTATTTT. Amino acids: CATSTLGGGAADTQYF.

V and J are TRBV15 and TRBJ2-7; D unresolved. Trimming took 4 bases from V and 0 from J, leaving 22 bases between them. The germline gives CDR1 LNHNV, CDR2 YYDKDF (reference sequence). The CDR3 has 18 residues. CDR3 sequence reads: CATSIESGGTFSSYEQYF. In nucleotides, the CDR3 is TGTGCCACCAGCATCGAGAGTGGCGGAACTTTTAGCTCCTACGAGCAGTACTTC.

CDR3 region: CASSPPGQGSYEQYF. CDR3 bases: TGTGCCAGCTCACCCCCGGGACAGGGCTCCTACGAGCAGTACTTC. This sequence joins TRBV18 and TRBJ2-7; the match to TRBD1 covers 9 bases. The V gene end was trimmed by 3 bases and the J gene end by 0 bases; junction bases not matched to a gene: 3. The CDR3 has 15 residues. The V gene's germline CDR1 is KGHSH and CDR2 LQKENI. Full variable domain (rest looked up from reference TRBV18 and TRBJ2-7): NAGVMQNPRHLVRRRGQEARLRCSPMKGHSHVYWYRQLPEEGLKFMVYLQKENIIDESGMPKERFSAEFPKEGPSILRIQQVVRGDSAAYFCASSPPGQGSYEQYFGPGTRLTVT.

The chain joins TRBV19 to TRBJ1-1; D not certain. CDR1 and CDR2 (germline): LNHDA, SQIVND (reference sequence). The length of the CDR3 is 15 residues. The V end lost 5 bases, the J end lost 0 bases, and 13 bases lay between the germline ends. The CDR3 loop is CASSYSRRLNTEAFF. CDR3 DNA sequence: TGTGCCAGTAGTTACTCACGAAGATTGAACACTGAAGCTTTCTTT.

This clonotype was seen a handful of times. The chain carries TRBV5-6 and TRBJ1-5; maybe TRBD1 (5 bases). The CDR3 sequence is 16 residues long. Germline lookup yields CDR1 SGHDT and CDR2 YYEEEE. Trimming pared 1 base from V and 4 bases from J, leaving 15 bases between. The chain's CDR3 is CASSLFTGRANQPQHF. Here the CDR3 DNA reads TGTGCCAGCAGCTTGTTTACAGGTCGGGCAAATCAGCCCCAGCATTTT.

This clonotype has ten or more counts. V gene TRBV7-2 combines with J gene TRBJ1-2; weak D call: TRBD1 (6 bases). Trimming took 3 bases from V and 5 from J, leaving 13 bases between them. Germline values: CDR1 SGHTA, CDR2 FQGNSA. CDR3 length: 14 residues. CDR3 bases: TGTGCCAGCAGCTTGAGTCAGGGGATATATGGCTACACCTTC. It yields the protein CASSLSQGIYGYTF.

The chain links TRBV29-1 to TRBJ2-1; TRBD2 matches 15 bases. V lost 7 bases, J lost 2 bases, and 3 bases stayed unmatched. The germline gives CDR1 SQVTM, CDR2 ANQGSEA. The CDR3 is 15 amino acids. CDR3 coding DNA: TGCAGCGCCAGGACTAGCGGGGGGGCCTACAATGAGCAGTTCTTC. The encoded protein is CSARTSGGAYNEQFF.

This clonotype occurred many times. The V gene is TRBV10-3, the J gene TRBJ2-3; either TRBD1 or TRBD2 may supply D (5 bases each). V lost 1 base and J lost 3, with 14 bases in between. Germline assignment: CDR1 ENHRY and CDR2 SYGVKD. The CDR3 is 16 residues long. This CDR3 is CAISELGPKGTDTQYF. CDR3 in DNA: TGTGCCATCAGTGAGTTGGGACCTAAAGGTACAGATACGCAGTATTTT.

J is TRBJ1-6 and V is TRBV12-3 or TRBV12-4, with TRBD1 as a possible D gene (5 bases). CDR3 length equals 15 residues. Deletions cut 4 bases from V and 10 bases from J, with 17 bases between. The CDR3 region is CASSYLRGEGSPLHF. CDR3 nucleotides: TGTGCCAGCAGTTACCTTCGGGGGGAAGGGTCACCCCTCCACTTT.

The CDR3, as DNA: TGTGCCAGCAGCTTAGCGTTCAGACTAGCGGGGGACACAGATACGCAGTATTTT. Amino acids: CASSLAFRLAGDTDTQYF. This chain links TRBV11-1 with TRBJ2-3; 12 bases match TRBD2. The CDR3 extends over 18 amino acids. Trimming cost V 0 bases and J 2 bases; bases outside gene matches: 6. The germline CDR1 and CDR2 sequences are SGHAT and FQDESV (reference sequence).

This chain uses TRBV27 with TRBJ1-1; 7 bases fit TRBD1. V was pared by 7 bases and J by 11 bases, with 10 bases of the junction left unmatched. CDR1 is MNHEY, CDR2 SMNVEV, per germline (reference sequence). The CDR3 covers 12 residues. CDR3 in amino acids: CASTSSTGRAFF. The CDR3 nucleotides read TGTGCCAGCACCTCTTCGACAGGGCGGGCTTTCTTT.

This clonotype was seen more than once but under ten times. The V and J genes are TRBV6-1 and TRBJ2-1; TRBD2 matches 8 bases. This CDR3 has 15 amino acids. Looked up from germline, CDR1 is MNHNS and CDR2 is SASEGT. V lost 3 bases to trimming and J lost 0 bases; unmatched junction nucleotides: 1. CDR3 region: CASSDGTSSYNEQFF. CDR3 DNA sequence: TGTGCCAGCAGTGACGGGACTAGCTCCTACAATGAGCAGTTCTTC.

This clonotype showed up many times. The chain couples TRBV20-1 to TRBJ2-1; 8 bases fit TRBD1. V lost 6 bases to trimming and J lost 1 base; unmatched junction nucleotides: 8. This CDR3 has 15 residues. Germline-derived CDR1 and CDR2 are DFQATT and SNEGSKA (reference sequence). The CDR3 reads CSAEPRQGSYNEQFF. As DNA, the CDR3 is TGCAGTGCGGAGCCCCGACAGGGGTCCTACAATGAGCAGTTCTTC.

The J gene is TRBJ2-1, the V gene TRBV5-1; TRBD2 matches 10 bases. This CDR3 is built from 17 residues. Trimming at V came to 4 bases and at J to 5 bases, leaving 12 bases not matched to a gene. Germline values: CDR1 SGHRS, CDR2 YFSETQ. The CDR3 region is CASSALAGDLTHNEQFF. CDR3 DNA sequence: TGCGCCAGCAGCGCTCTAGCGGGAGATCTAACCCACAATGAGCAGTTCTTC.

This clonotype showed up just a few times. V usage is TRBV5-1 and J usage is TRBJ2-5; D call uncertain. Germline assignment: CDR1 SGHRS and CDR2 YFSETQ. V was clipped by 0 bases and J by 11 bases, with 14 bases between them. The CDR3 length is 13 residues. The DNA of the CDR3 is TGCGCCAGCAGCTTGGCCGATAGCAGATATCAGTACTTC. It codes for CASSLADSRYQYF.

The chain links TRBV7-8 to TRBJ2-1, with D possibly matching TRBD1 (6 bases). Germline CDR1 SGHVS, CDR2 FQNEAQ. V was pared by 8 bases and J by 8 bases, with 16 bases between. This CDR3 has 13 residues. The CDR3: CASGSPAGDEQFF. CDR3 sequence (DNA): TGTGCCAGCGGGAGTCCGGCAGGGGATGAGCAGTTCTTC.

A few counts support this clonotype. The V and J genes are TRBV7-2 and TRBJ1-4; D not certain. The V end was cut by 3 bases, the J end by 7 bases, with 12 bases between. This CDR3 region has 14 residues. Germline CDR1 reads SGHTA; CDR2 reads FQGNSA. The CDR3 DNA sequence: TGTGCCAGCAGCTTCCGGGCTCCGGGTGAAAAACTGTTTTTT. Protein: CASSFRAPGEKLFF.

This clonotype turned up a few times. The rearrangement uses TRBV7-8 and TRBJ2-6; D not resolved. The length of the CDR3 is 16 residues. Germline V gives CDR1 SGHVS, CDR2 FQNEAQ. The V gene lost 6 bases and the J gene lost 10 bases, with 22 bases spanning the gap. The DNA of the CDR3 is TGTGCCAGCAGTTCCTATAGGGCTAACCGGCCAAACGTCCTGACTTTC. As protein: CASSSYRANRPNVLTF. Drawing the rest from reference TRBV7-8 and TRBJ2-6, the complete variable domain is GAGVSQSPRYKVAKRGQDVALRCDPISGHVSLFWYQQALGQGPEFLTYFQNEAQLDKSGLPSDRFFAERPEGSVSTLKIQRTQQEDSAVYLCASSSYRANRPNVLTFGAGSRLTVL.

This clonotype was seen only a few times. The V call is TRBV5-5, the J call TRBJ2-7, with D perhaps matching TRBD1 (6 bases). From germline, CDR1 is SGHKS and CDR2 YYEKEE (reference sequence). The CDR3 extends over 13 amino acids. Deletions cut 0 bases from V and 6 bases from J, with 10 bases between. The CDR3 region has the DNA TGTGCCAGCAGCTTGGGGGGGCAGGTCGAGCAGTACTTC. It codes for CASSLGGQVEQYF. Filled out from reference TRBV5-5 and TRBJ2-7, the complete variable domain reads DAGVTQSPTHLIKTRGQQVTLRCSPISGHKSVSWYQQVLGQGPQFIFQYYEKEERGRGNFPDRFSARQFPNYSSELNVNALLLGDSALYLCASSLGGQVEQYFGPGTRLTVT.

This clonotype was seen once. The genes are TRBV20-1 and TRBJ2-3; weak D call: TRBD2 (5 bases). The V gene's germline CDR1 is DFQATT and CDR2 SNEGSKA (reference sequence). This CDR3 has 12 residues. Trimming pared 6 bases from V and 2 bases from J, leaving 9 bases between. The CDR3 DNA sequence: TGCAGTGCCCGCCGGGACACAGATACGCAGTATTTT. It translates to CSARRDTDTQYF.

This chain connects TRBV6-2 or TRBV6-3 to TRBJ1-3; no clear D gene. The V gene lost 6 bases and the J gene lost 4 bases, with 13 bases spanning the gap. CDR1 MNHEY and CDR2 SVGEGT come from the germline V gene. The CDR3 extends over 14 amino acids. The CDR3 nucleotides are TGTGCCAGCAGCACCCATCTTCGCGGAAACACCATATATTTT. Its translation is CASSTHLRGNTIYF.

A few counts support this clonotype. The genes are TRBV7-6 and TRBJ2-3; D unclear. V lost 5 bases to trimming and J lost 5 bases, with 20 bases between them. CDR1 is SGHVS and CDR2 is FNYEAQ in the germline V gene. The CDR3 consists of 16 residues. CDR3 in amino acids: CASSPLAELPGDTQYF. In DNA, the CDR3 is TGTGCCAGCAGCCCCCTCGCGGAGTTACCGGGAGATACGCAGTATTTT.

This CDR3 is CSVESSTDTQYF. The CDR3 DNA sequence: TGCAGCGTTGAGAGTAGCACAGATACGCAGTATTTT. The chain couples TRBV29-1 to TRBJ2-3; D gene uncertain. V was clipped by 3 bases and J by 0 bases, with 4 bases between them. From germline, CDR1 is SQVTM and CDR2 ANQGSEA. CDR3 length equals 12 residues.